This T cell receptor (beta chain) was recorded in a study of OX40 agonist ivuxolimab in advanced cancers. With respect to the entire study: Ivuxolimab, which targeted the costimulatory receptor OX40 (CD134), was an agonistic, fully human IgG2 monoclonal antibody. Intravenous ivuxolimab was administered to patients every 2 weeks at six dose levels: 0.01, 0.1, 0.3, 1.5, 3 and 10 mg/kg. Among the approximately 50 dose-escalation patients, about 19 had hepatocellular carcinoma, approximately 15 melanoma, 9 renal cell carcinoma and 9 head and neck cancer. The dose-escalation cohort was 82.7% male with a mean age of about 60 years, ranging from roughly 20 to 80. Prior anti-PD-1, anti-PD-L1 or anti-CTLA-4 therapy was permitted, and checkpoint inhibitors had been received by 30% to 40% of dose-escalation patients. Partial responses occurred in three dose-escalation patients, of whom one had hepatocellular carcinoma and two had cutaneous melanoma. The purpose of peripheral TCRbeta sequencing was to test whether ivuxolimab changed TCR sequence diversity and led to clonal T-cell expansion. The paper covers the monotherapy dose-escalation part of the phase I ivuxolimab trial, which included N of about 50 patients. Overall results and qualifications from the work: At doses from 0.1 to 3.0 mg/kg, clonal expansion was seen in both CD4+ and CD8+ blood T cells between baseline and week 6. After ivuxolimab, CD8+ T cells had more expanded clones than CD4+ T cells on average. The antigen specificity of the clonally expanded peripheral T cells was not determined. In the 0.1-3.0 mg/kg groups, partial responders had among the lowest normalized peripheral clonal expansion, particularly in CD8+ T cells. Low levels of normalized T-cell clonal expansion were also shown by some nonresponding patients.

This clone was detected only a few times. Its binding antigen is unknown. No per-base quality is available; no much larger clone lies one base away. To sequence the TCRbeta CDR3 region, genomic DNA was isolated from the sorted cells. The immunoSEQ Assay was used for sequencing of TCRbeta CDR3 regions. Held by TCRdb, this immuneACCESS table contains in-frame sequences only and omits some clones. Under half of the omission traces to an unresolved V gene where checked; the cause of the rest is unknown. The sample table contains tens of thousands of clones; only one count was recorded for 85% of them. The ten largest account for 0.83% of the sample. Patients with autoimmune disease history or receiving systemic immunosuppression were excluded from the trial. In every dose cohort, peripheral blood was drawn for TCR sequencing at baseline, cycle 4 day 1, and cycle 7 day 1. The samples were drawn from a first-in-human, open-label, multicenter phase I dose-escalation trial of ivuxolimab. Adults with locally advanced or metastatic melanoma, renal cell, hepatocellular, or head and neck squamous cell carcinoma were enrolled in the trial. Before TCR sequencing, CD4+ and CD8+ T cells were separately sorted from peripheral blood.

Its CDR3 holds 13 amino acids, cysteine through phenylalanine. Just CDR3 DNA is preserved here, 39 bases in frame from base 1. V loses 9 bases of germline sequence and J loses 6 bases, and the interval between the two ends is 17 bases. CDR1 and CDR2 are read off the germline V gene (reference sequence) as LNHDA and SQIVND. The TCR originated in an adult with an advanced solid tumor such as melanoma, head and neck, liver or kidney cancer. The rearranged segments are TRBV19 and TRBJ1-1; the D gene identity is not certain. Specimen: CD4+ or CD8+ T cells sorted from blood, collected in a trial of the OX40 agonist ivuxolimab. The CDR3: CASTSPGFAEAFF. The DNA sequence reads TGTGCCAGCACCTCTCCGGGGTTCGCTGAAGCTTTCTTT.